This T cell receptor (beta chain) was retrieved from a study of T cells in Graves' hyperthyroidism and ophthalmopathy. Amplified regions were TCR beta CDR3 sequences from RNA transcripts. The HTBI set primed first-round TCR CDR3 RT-PCR. TCRdb recomputed calls from the multiplex PCR reads with MiXCR, one row per CDR3 protein. The profile shows some 760,000 distinct CDR3 sequences, 11% to 15% of them singletons. The CDR3 is 18 residues long. V was clipped by 7 bases and J by 9 bases; unmatched bases: 21. CDR1 is MRHNA, CDR2 SNTAGT, per germline. Findings and caveats of the study: Blood also showed most of the thyroid clonotypes that were expanded above 0.001. Ophthalmopathy cases were set apart from stable hyperthyroidism by a 13 V-J model.

Regarding this clonotype: The target antigen is unknown.

Sample: blood. This TCR derives from a woman younger than 30 with Graves' hyperthyroidism. The V call is TRBV6-4, the J call TRBJ2-1; 10 nucleotides agree with TRBD2. The CDR3 region has the DNA TGTGCCAGCACTGAGGCGCGTTTCGTGGCTAGCGGGAGCCCTGAGCAGTTCTTC. Translated: CASTEARFVASGSPEQFF.